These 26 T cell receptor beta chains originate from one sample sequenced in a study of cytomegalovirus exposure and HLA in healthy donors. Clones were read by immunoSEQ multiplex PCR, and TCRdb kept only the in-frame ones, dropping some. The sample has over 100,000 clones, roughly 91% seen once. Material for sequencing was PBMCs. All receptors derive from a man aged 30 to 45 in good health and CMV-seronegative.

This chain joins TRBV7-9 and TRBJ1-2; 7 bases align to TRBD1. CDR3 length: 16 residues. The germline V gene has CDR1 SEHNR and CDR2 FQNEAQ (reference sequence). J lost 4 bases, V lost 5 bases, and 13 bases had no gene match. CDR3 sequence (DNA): TGTGCCAGCAGCCACGACTTGACAGGGCTTCTCTATGGCTACACCTTC. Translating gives CASSHDLTGLLYGYTF. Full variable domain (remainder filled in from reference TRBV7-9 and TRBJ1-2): DTGVSQNPRHKITKRGQNVTFRCDPISEHNRLYWYRQTLGQGPEFLTYFQNEAQLEKSRLLSDRFSAERPKGSFSTLEIQRTEQGDSAMYLCASSHDLTGLLYGYTFGSGTRLTVV.

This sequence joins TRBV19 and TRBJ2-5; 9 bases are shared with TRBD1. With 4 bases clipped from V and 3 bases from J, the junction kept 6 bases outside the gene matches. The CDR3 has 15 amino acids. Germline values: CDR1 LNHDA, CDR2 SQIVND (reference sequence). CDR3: CASSTVRDREETQYF. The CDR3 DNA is TGTGCCAGTAGTACAGTTAGGGACAGGGAAGAGACCCAGTACTTC.

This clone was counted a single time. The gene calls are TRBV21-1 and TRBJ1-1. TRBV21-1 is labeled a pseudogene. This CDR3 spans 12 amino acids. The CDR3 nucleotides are TGTGCCACCAGCCGGTTGAACACTGAAGCTTTCTTT. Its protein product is CATSRLNTEAFF.

CDR3 in amino acids: CSVQGLSGQANYGYTF. The CDR3 DNA follows: TGCAGCGTCCAAGGGCTCTCGGGACAGGCGAACTATGGCTACACCTTC. The chain is built from TRBV29-1 and TRBJ1-2; 8 bases align to TRBD1. Germline CDR1 and CDR2: SQVTM and ANQGSEA. Trimming removed 6 bases from V and 2 bases from J; junction bases left unmatched: 14. This CDR3 region has 16 residues.

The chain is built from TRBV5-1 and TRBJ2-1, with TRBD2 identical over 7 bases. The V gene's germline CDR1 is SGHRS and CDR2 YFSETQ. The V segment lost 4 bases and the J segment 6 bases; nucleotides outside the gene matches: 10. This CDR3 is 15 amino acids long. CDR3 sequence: CASSQPGGKVNEQFF. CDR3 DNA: TGCGCCAGCAGCCAACCGGGGGGTAAAGTCAATGAGCAGTTCTTC. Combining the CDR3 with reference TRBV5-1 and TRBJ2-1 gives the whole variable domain KAGVTQTPRYLIKTRGQQVTLSCSPISGHRSVSWYQQTPGQGLQFLFEYFSETQRNKGNFPGRFSGRQFSNSRSEMNVSTLELGDSALYLCASSQPGGKVNEQFFGPGTRLTVL.

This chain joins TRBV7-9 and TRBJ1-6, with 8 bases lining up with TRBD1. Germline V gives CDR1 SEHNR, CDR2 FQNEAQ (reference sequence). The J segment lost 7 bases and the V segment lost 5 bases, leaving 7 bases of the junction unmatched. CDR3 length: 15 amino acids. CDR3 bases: TGTGCCAGCAGCCAAATGGGACAGGCCAATTCACCCCTCCACTTT. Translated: CASSQMGQANSPLHF. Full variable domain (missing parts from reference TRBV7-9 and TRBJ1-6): DTGVSQNPRHKITKRGQNVTFRCDPISEHNRLYWYRQTLGQGPEFLTYFQNEAQLEKSRLLSDRFSAERPKGSFSTLEIQRTEQGDSAMYLCASSQMGQANSPLHFGNGTRLTVT.

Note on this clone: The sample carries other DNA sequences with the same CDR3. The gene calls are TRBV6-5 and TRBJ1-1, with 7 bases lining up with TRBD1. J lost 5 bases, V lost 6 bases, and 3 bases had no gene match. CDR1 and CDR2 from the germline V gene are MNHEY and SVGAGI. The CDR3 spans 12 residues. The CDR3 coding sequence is TGTGCCAGCAGCCCAGGGGGAACTGAAGCTTTCTTT. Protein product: CASSPGGTEAFF.

DNA of the CDR3: TGTGCCAGCCAACCTGGGCCAGCGAACACCGGGGAGCTGTTTTTT. This codes for CASQPGPANTGELFF. This chain connects TRBV25-1 to TRBJ2-2; D gene uncertain. The V gene lost 8 bases and the J gene lost 0 bases, with 13 bases spanning the gap. Germline CDR1 reads MGHDK; CDR2 reads SYGVNS. This CDR3 region has 15 residues.

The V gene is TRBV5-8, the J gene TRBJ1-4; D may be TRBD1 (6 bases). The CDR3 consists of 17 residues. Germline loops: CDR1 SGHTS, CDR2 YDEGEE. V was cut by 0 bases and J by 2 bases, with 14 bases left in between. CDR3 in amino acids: CASSLGQGLSTNEKLFF. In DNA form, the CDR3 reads TGTGCCAGCAGCTTGGGGCAGGGGCTGAGTACTAATGAAAAACTGTTTTTT.

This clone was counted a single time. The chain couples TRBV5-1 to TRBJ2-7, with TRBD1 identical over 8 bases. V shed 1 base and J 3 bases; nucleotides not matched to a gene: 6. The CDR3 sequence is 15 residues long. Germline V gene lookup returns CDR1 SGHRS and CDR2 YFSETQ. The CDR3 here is CASSLTWDRRYEQYF. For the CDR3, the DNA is TGCGCCAGCAGCTTGACATGGGACAGGCGCTACGAGCAGTACTTC.

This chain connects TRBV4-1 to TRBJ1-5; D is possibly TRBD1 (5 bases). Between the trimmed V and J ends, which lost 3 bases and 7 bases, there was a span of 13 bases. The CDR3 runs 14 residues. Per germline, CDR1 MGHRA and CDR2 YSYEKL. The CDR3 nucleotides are TGCGCCAGCAGCCATGGCGGGGGGGAACAGCCCCAGCATTTT. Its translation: CASSHGGGEQPQHF.

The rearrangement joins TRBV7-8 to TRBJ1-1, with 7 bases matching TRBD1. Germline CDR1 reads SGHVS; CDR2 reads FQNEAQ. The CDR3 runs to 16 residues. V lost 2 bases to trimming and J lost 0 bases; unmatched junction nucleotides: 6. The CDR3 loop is CASSLRGQGLNTEAFF. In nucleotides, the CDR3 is TGTGCCAGCAGCTTAAGGGGGCAGGGCCTGAACACTGAAGCTTTCTTT. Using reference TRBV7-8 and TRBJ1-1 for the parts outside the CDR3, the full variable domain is GAGVSQSPRYKVAKRGQDVALRCDPISGHVSLFWYQQALGQGPEFLTYFQNEAQLDKSGLPSDRFFAERPEGSVSTLKIQRTQQEDSAVYLCASSLRGQGLNTEAFFGQGTRLTVV.

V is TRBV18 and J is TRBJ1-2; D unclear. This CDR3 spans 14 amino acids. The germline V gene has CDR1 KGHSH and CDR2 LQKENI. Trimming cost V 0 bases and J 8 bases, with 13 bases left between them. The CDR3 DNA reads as TGTGCCAGCTCACCACCTTTAGCTCGGCAGGGCTACACCTTC. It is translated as CASSPPLARQGYTF.

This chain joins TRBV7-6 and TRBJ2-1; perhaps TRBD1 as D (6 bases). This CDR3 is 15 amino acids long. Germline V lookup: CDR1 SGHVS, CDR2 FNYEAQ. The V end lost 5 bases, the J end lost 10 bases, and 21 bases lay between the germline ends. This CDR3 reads CASSPDYRDTSEQFF. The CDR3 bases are TGTGCCAGCAGCCCCGACTACCGGGACACGTCCGAGCAGTTCTTC.

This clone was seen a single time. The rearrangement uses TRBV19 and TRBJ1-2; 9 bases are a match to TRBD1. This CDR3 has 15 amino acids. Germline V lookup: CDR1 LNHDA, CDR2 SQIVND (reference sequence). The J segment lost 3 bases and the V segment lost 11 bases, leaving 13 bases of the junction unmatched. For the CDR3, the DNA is TGTGCCGGAAGACCGGGACAGGGCTCACACTATGGCTACACCTTC. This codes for CAGRPGQGSHYGYTF.

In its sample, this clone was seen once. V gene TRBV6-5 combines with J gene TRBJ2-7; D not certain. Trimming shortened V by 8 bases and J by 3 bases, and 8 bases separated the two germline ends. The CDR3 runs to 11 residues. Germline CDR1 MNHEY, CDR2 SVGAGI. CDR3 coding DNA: TGTGCCAGCGAAACCGGCTACGAGCAGTACTTC. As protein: CASETGYEQYF.

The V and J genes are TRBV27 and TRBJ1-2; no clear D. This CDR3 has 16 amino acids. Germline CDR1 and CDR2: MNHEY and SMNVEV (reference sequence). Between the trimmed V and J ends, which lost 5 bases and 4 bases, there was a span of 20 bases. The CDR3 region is CASSPLPPAGPYGYTF. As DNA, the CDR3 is TGTGCCAGCAGTCCCCTCCCGCCGGCAGGCCCCTATGGCTACACCTTC.

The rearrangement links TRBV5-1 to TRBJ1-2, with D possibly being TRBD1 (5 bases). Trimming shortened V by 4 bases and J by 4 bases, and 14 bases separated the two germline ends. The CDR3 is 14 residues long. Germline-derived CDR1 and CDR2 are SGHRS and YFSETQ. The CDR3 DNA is TGCGCCAGCAGCCTTCTCTCCGGGGGCTATGGCTACACCTTC. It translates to CASSLLSGGYGYTF.

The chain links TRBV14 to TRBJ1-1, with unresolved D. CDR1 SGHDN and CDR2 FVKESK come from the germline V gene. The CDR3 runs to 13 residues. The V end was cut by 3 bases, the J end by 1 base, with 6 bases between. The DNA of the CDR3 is TGTGCCAGCAGCCAGTACAGGAACACTGAAGCTTTCTTT. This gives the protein CASSQYRNTEAFF. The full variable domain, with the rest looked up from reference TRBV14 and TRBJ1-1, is EAGVTQFPSHSVIEKGQTVTLRCDPISGHDNLYWYRRVMGKEIKFLLHFVKESKQDESGMPNNRFLAERTGGTYSTLKVQPAELEDSGVYFCASSQYRNTEAFFGQGTRLTVV.

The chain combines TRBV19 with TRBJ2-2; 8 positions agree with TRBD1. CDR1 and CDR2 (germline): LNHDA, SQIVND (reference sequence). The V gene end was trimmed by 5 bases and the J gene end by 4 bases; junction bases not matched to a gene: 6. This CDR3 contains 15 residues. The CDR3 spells CASSGQGSGTGELFF. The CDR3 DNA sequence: TGTGCCAGTAGTGGACAGGGTTCGGGCACCGGGGAGCTGTTTTTT.

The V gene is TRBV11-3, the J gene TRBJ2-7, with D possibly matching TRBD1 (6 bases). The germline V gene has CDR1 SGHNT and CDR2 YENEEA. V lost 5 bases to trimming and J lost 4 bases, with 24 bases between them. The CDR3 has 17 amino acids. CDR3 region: CASSETLKGGLGYEQYF. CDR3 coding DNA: TGTGCCAGCAGCGAAACACTAAAAGGGGGTCTAGGGTACGAGCAGTACTTC.

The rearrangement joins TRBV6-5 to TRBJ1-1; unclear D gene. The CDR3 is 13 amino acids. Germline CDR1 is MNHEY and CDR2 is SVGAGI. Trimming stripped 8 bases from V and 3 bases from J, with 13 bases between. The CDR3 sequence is CASRREAYTEAFF. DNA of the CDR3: TGTGCCAGCCGGAGGGAGGCCTACACTGAAGCTTTCTTT.

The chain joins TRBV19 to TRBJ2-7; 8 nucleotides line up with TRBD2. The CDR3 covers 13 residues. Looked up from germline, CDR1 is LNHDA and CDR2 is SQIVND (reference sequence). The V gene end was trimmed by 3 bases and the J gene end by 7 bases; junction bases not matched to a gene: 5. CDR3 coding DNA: TGTGCCAGTAGTATCCGCGGCGGGAGGGAGCAGTACTTC. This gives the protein CASSIRGGREQYF.

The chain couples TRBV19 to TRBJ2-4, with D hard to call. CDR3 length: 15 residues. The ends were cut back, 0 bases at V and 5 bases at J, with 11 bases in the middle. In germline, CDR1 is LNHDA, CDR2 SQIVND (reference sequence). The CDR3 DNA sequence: TGTGCCAGTAGTATAGAAGTGCAGTCCGAAAACATTCAGTACTTC. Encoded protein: CASSIEVQSENIQYF.

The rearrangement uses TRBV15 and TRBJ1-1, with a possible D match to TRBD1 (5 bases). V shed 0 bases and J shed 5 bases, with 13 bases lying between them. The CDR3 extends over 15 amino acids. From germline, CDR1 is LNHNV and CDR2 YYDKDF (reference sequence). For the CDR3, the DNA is TGTGCCACCAGCAGAGACCAGGGAGGAGGGACTGAAGCTTTCTTT. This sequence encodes CATSRDQGGGTEAFF.

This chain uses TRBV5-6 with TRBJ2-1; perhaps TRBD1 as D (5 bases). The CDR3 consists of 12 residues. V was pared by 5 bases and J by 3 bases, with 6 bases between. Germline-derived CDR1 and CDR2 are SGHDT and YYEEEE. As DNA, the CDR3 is TGTGCCAGCAGGGACAACTACAATGAGCAGTTCTTC. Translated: CASRDNYNEQFF.